Below are 20 T cell receptor beta chains sequenced from a single sample in a study of lymphopenia after photon versus proton radiotherapy. The assay was immunoSEQ multiplex PCR, and TCRdb's table has in-frame clones only and misses some. The repertoire holds roughly 76,000 clones, with 85% to 95% as singletons. Sequencing used peripheral blood, obtained from a patient treated with photon-based radiotherapy. Source of these receptors: a woman in her 40s with cholangiocarcinoma.

The CDR3 nucleotides are TGTGCCAGCAGCGGATACAATGAGCAGTTCTTC. Amino acids: CASSGYNEQFF. V usage is TRBV7-2 and J usage is TRBJ2-1; no definite D call. Germline V lookup: CDR1 SGHTA, CDR2 FQGNSA. Deletions cut 5 bases from V and 4 bases from J, with 3 bases between. The CDR3 totals 11 residues. The full variable domain, completed using reference TRBV7-2 and TRBJ2-1, is GAGVSQSPSNKVTEKGKDVELRCDPISGHTALYWYRQSLGQGLEFLIYFQGNSAPDKSGLPSDRFSAERTGGSVSTLTIQRTQQEDSAVYLCASSGYNEQFFGPGTRLTVL.

This chain uses TRBV19 with TRBJ1-2; TRBD1 might be the D (6 bases). The V gene's germline CDR1 is LNHDA and CDR2 SQIVND (reference sequence). The CDR3 contains 15 residues. V was clipped by 1 base and J by 4 bases, with 13 bases between them. The CDR3 nucleotides read TGTGCCAGTAGTATAGGGCAGGGGTTCAGCTATGGCTACACCTTC. It yields the protein CASSIGQGFSYGYTF.

The chain joins TRBV19 to TRBJ1-2; D call uncertain. The CDR3 runs to 12 residues. Germline values: CDR1 LNHDA, CDR2 SQIVND (reference sequence). The V gene lost 3 bases and the J gene lost 5 bases, with 7 bases spanning the gap. CDR3: CASSISVYGYTF. The CDR3 nucleotides read TGTGCCAGTAGTATTTCCGTGTATGGCTACACCTTC.

This rearrangement joins TRBV2 to TRBJ2-5, with TRBD2 matching over 7 bases. Trimming removed 0 bases from V and 5 bases from J; junction bases left unmatched: 9. Germline lookup yields CDR1 SNHLY and CDR2 FYNNEI. The CDR3 consists of 16 residues. The CDR3 DNA reads as TGTGCCAGCAGTGAAGCTGCCCAGGGAGGGTGGGAGACCCAGTACTTC. Its protein product is CASSEAAQGGWETQYF.

This clone was seen only a few times. CDR3 region: CATSRADRVFNQPQHF. DNA for the CDR3: TGTGCCACCAGCAGAGCCGACAGGGTCTTCAATCAGCCCCAGCATTTT. The chain recombines TRBV15 with TRBJ1-5; 7 nucleotides agree with TRBD1. Trimming cost V 1 base and J 3 bases; bases outside gene matches: 6. The length of the CDR3 is 16 residues. Germline assignment: CDR1 LNHNV and CDR2 YYDKDF (reference sequence).

The rearrangement uses TRBV19 and TRBJ2-7; TRBD2 matches at 11 bases. V lost 6 bases and J lost 6; bases outside the gene matches: 10. CDR3 length equals 15 residues. Germline V gene data show CDR1 as LNHDA and CDR2 as SQIVND (reference sequence). CDR3 DNA sequence: TGTGCCAGTAGCAGCGTACTAGCGGGAGAGGGCGAGCAGTACTTC. Its translation: CASSSVLAGEGEQYF.

This chain links TRBV5-4 with TRBJ2-1, with 9 bases that match TRBD1. CDR1 and CDR2 (germline): SGHNT, YYREEE (reference sequence). The CDR3 has 15 amino acids. The V gene end was trimmed by 4 bases and the J gene end by 8 bases; junction bases not matched to a gene: 10. The CDR3 sequence: CASSPGQGRNDEQFF. The CDR3 DNA is TGTGCCAGCAGCCCTGGACAGGGGAGGAACGATGAGCAGTTCTTC. Full variable domain (remainder filled in from reference TRBV5-4 and TRBJ2-1): ETGVTQSPTHLIKTRGQQVTLRCSSQSGHNTVSWYQQALGQGPQFIFQYYREEENGRGNFPPRFSGLQFPNYSSELNVNALELDDSALYLCASSPGQGRNDEQFFGPGTRLTVL.

V is TRBV23-1 and J is TRBJ1-1; possible D gene TRBD1, 5 bases. TRBV23-1 is an ORF for which the function is uncertain. V lost 1 base and J 0 bases, leaving 24 bases between the germline ends. The length of the CDR3 is 20 residues. The CDR3 is CASSQFYRRCQGTMNTEAFF. The DNA of the CDR3 is TGCGCCAGCAGTCAATTTTATAGGAGGTGCCAGGGAACTATGAACACTGAAGCTTTCTTT.

The rearrangement links TRBV6-1 to TRBJ1-5; D remains unclear. Germline V gene lookup returns CDR1 MNHNS and CDR2 SASEGT. There are 10 residues in the CDR3. With 6 bases removed from V and 3 bases from J, the gap between germline ends came to 0 bases. For the CDR3, the DNA is TGTGCCAGCAGCAATCAGCCCCAGCATTTT. It specifies CASSNQPQHF.

The rearrangement uses TRBV5-6 and TRBJ1-2; 7 nucleotides agree with TRBD1. Germline values: CDR1 SGHDT, CDR2 YYEEEE. The junction had 8 bases not matched to a gene; V was cut back by 4 bases and J by 8 bases. This CDR3 comprises 13 residues. This chain's CDR3 is CASSPKTGTGYTF. CDR3 DNA: TGTGCCAGCAGCCCCAAGACAGGGACCGGCTACACCTTC.

This clone appeared once. CDR3 residues: CASRVPTNEKLFF. As DNA, the CDR3 is TGTGCCAGCAGGGTCCCAACTAATGAAAAACTGTTTTTT. V usage is TRBV10-3 and J usage is TRBJ1-4; a possible D gene is TRBD1 (5 bases). Germline CDR1 reads ENHRY; CDR2 reads SYGVKD. V lost 10 bases, J lost 0 bases, and 9 bases lay in between. The CDR3 runs to 13 residues.

This clone was seen a few times. The chain combines TRBV6-5 with TRBJ1-5, with 9 bases lining up with TRBD1. This CDR3 region has 13 residues. CDR1 and CDR2 from the germline V gene are MNHEY and SVGAGI. V gave up 10 bases and J gave up 5 bases; unmatched junction bases: 6. DNA of the CDR3: TGTGCCATAGGCCGGGACAGGGATCAGCCCCAGCATTTT. This translates into CAIGRDRDQPQHF.

In its sample, this clone was seen once. V and J are TRBV2 and TRBJ1-4, with TRBD1 matching over 7 bases. Germline assignment: CDR1 SNHLY and CDR2 FYNNEI. The CDR3 length is 15 residues. The V gene end was trimmed by 10 bases and the J gene end by 5 bases; junction bases not matched to a gene: 13. The CDR3 reads CATRATGTENEKLFF. Here the CDR3 DNA reads TGTGCCACCCGGGCGACCGGGACAGAGAATGAAAAACTGTTTTTT.

The chain recombines TRBV14 with TRBJ2-3, with D tentatively TRBD2 (5 bases). The CDR3 runs 17 residues. Trimming took 1 base from V and 1 from J, leaving 15 bases between them. Looked up from germline, CDR1 is SGHDN and CDR2 is FVKESK. CDR3 nucleotide sequence: TGTGCCAGCAGCCAAGCCCTGACCGGACTGCGCACAGATACGCAGTATTTT. It is translated as CASSQALTGLRTDTQYF.

V is TRBV11-2 and J is TRBJ1-2, with a weak D call TRBD1 (6 bases). CDR1 is SGHAT, CDR2 FQNNGV, per germline. Trimming shortened V by 5 bases and J by 7 bases, and 20 bases separated the two germline ends. This CDR3 contains 15 residues. The CDR3 is CASSLSTRTAVGYTF. The DNA of the CDR3 is TGTGCCAGCAGCCTCTCGACCCGGACAGCCGTTGGCTACACCTTC. The complete variable domain, with remaining parts taken from reference TRBV11-2 and TRBJ1-2, reads EAGVAQSPRYKIIEKRQSVAFWCNPISGHATLYWYQQILGQGPKLLIQFQNNGVVDDSQLPKDRFSAERLKGVDSTLKIQPAKLEDSAVYLCASSLSTRTAVGYTFGSGTRLTVV.

The gene calls are TRBV27 and TRBJ2-6, with 8 bases that match TRBD2. The junction had 8 bases not matched to a gene; V was cut back by 4 bases and J by 0 bases. The CDR3 is 18 residues long. Looked up from germline, CDR1 is MNHEY and CDR2 is SMNVEV (reference sequence). The CDR3 DNA follows: TGTGCCAGCAGTTCGCGCGGCGGGAGGTACTCTGGGGCCAACGTCCTGACTTTC. The encoded protein is CASSSRGGRYSGANVLTF.

This chain joins TRBV25-1 and TRBJ2-5, with D tentatively TRBD1 (6 bases). The CDR3 length is 16 residues. Germline CDR1 MGHDK, CDR2 SYGVNS. V was shortened by 0 bases and J by 5 bases, with 16 bases between the two germline ends. Here the CDR3 DNA reads TGTGCCAGCAGTGAATATAAGAGGGGGAATGTCGAGACCCAGTACTTC. Amino acid sequence: CASSEYKRGNVETQYF.

This clone came up once. DNA of the CDR3: TGCGCCAGCAGCTGGGACTCGACTAGCGCTGGGGCCAACGTCCTGACTTTC. It yields the protein CASSWDSTSAGANVLTF. The chain uses TRBV5-1 and TRBJ2-6, with 8 positions matching TRBD2. Trimming removed 3 bases from V and 2 bases from J; junction bases left unmatched: 7. The germline gives CDR1 SGHRS, CDR2 YFSETQ. The CDR3 has 17 amino acids.

The V call is TRBV7-2, the J call TRBJ2-6; possibly TRBD2 for D (6 bases). Germline V lookup: CDR1 SGHTA, CDR2 FQGNSA. CDR3 length: 18 amino acids. The germline V and J ends were trimmed by 2 bases and 3 bases, with 17 bases remaining between them. CDR3 bases: TGTGCCAGCAGCTTATCAGGCGGTGGGAGGATTGGGGCCAACGTCCTGACTTTC. It encodes CASSLSGGGRIGANVLTF.

The chain joins TRBV2 to TRBJ2-1; weak D call: TRBD2 (5 bases). The V gene lost 6 bases and the J gene lost 12 bases, with 15 bases spanning the gap. The CDR3 extends over 12 amino acids. Germline CDR1 reads SNHLY; CDR2 reads FYNNEI. CDR3 nucleotides: TGTGCCAGCAGAGCGGCAGGTTATGGGCAGTTCTTC. Its translation: CASRAAGYGQFF. Together with reference TRBV2 and TRBJ2-1, the CDR3 gives the full variable domain: EPEVTQTPSHQVTQMGQEVILRCVPISNHLYFYWYRQILGQKVEFLVSFYNNEISEKSEIFDDQFSVERPDGSNFTLKIRSTKLEDSAMYFCASRAAGYGQFFGPGTRLTVL.